The 13 T cell receptor beta chains below were found in one sample sequenced in a study of T cells in Graves' hyperthyroidism and ophthalmopathy. Authors of the study amplified TCR beta CDR3 regions from RNA transcripts. The TCR CDR3 was amplified in a first-round RT-PCR using the HTBI primer set. TCRdb fed the multiplex PCR reads into MiXCR, producing one record per CDR3 protein. The sample consists of 540,000 or so distinct CDR3 sequences, about half of them appearing once. The sample taken for sequencing was peripheral blood or thyroid tissue (not recorded which). Receptors originate from an adult woman with Graves' disease, either hyperthyroidism or ophthalmopathy (not recorded which).

In this sample, this clonotype turned up many times. The chain employs TRBV20-1 and TRBJ2-2; perhaps TRBD2 as D (6 bases). CDR3 length: 12 residues. Germline V CDR1 and CDR2: DFQATT, SNEGSKA (reference sequence). V was pared by 5 bases and J by 5 bases, with 9 bases between. The chain's CDR3 is CSASRGTGELFF. CDR3 coding DNA: TGCAGTGCTTCCCGGGGGACCGGGGAGCTGTTTTTT.

This chain connects TRBV20-1 to TRBJ2-5; no clear D. The CDR3 sequence is 13 residues long. V was pared by 6 bases and J by 9 bases, with 20 bases between. Germline CDR1 reads DFQATT; CDR2 reads SNEGSKA (reference sequence). CDR3 nucleotide sequence: TGCAGTGCCCCGCATAGGGTGGATCAGCCCCAGTACTTC. Translating gives CSAPHRVDQPQYF.

The chain joins TRBV7-9 to TRBJ1-2; no reliable D call. V gave up 7 bases and J gave up 6 bases, with 24 bases separating them. The CDR3 covers 16 residues. Germline CDR1 is SEHNR and CDR2 is FQNEAQ (reference sequence). In DNA, the CDR3 is TGTGCCAGCATTTTGAAGAGTGCGCCAAATTCGGATGGCTACACCTTC. This translates into CASILKSAPNSDGYTF.

This chain joins TRBV7-2 and TRBJ1-6; perhaps TRBD1 as D (6 bases). The CDR3 runs to 14 residues. Germline V gene data show CDR1 as SGHTA and CDR2 as FQGNSA. The germline V and J ends were trimmed by 5 bases and 7 bases, with 12 bases remaining between them. The CDR3, as DNA: TGTGCCAGCAGCCCCCAAACAGGGAATTCACCCCTCCACTTT. Translating gives CASSPQTGNSPLHF.

This clonotype was picked up many times. This chain links TRBV20-1 with TRBJ1-2, with D possibly being TRBD1 (5 bases). V lost 5 bases to trimming and J lost 3 bases, with 25 bases between them. The germline CDR1 and CDR2 sequences are DFQATT and SNEGSKA (reference sequence). The CDR3 spans 17 residues. CDR3 sequence (DNA): TGCAGTGCTTTTCCGGCAATACGGACACCACCATACTATGGCTACACCTTC. Its translation is CSAFPAIRTPPYYGYTF.

This clonotype has a count of ten or more. The J gene is TRBJ2-5, the V gene TRBV10-2, with TRBD2 identical over 13 bases. Unmatched junction bases numbered 11, after V lost 7 bases and J lost 9 bases. Germline-derived CDR1 and CDR2 are WSHSY and SAAADI. The CDR3 runs to 15 residues. CDR3 DNA sequence: TGCGCCAGCAAAGGGGGGACTAGCGGGGCCCCGGCCCAGTACTTC. As protein: CASKGGTSGAPAQYF.

This clonotype was seen a few times. V usage is TRBV29-1 and J usage is TRBJ1-6; D remains unclear. V lost 0 bases, J lost 8 bases, and 17 bases lay in between. The CDR3 has 16 residues. Germline V lookup: CDR1 SQVTM, CDR2 ANQGSEA. The CDR3 is CSVEDRVGRKDSPLHF. In nucleotides, the CDR3 is TGCAGCGTTGAAGATCGGGTAGGGAGGAAAGATTCACCCCTCCACTTT. Looking up the rest from reference TRBV29-1 and TRBJ1-6 gives the full variable domain: SAVISQKPSRDICQRGTSLTIQCQVDSQVTMMFWYRQQPGQSLTLIATANQGSEATYESGFVIDKFPISRPNLTFSTLTVSNMSPEDSSIYLCSVEDRVGRKDSPLHFGNGTRLTVT.

V gene TRBV20-1 combines with J gene TRBJ1-6; 9 positions match TRBD1. This CDR3 comprises 15 residues. Germline lookup yields CDR1 DFQATT and CDR2 SNEGSKA (reference sequence). The ends lost 6 bases at V and 7 bases at J; junction bases unmatched: 10. DNA for the CDR3: TGCAGTGCACAAGAACAGGGGGCGCCGAATTCACCCCTCCACTTT. Protein product: CSAQEQGAPNSPLHF.

This clonotype was recorded a few times. A single base separates this from a much larger clone, so it may be a read error. Written as DNA, the CDR3 is TGCGCCAGCGGCTCGGGGGGTCCTGAGCAGTACTTC. Protein sequence: CASGSGGPEQYF. This chain links TRBV5-1 with TRBJ2-7; 7 bases fit TRBD2. Germline CDR1 and CDR2: SGHRS and YFSETQ. The V gene end was trimmed by 7 bases and the J gene end by 7 bases; junction bases not matched to a gene: 8. CDR3 length: 12 residues.

The chain couples TRBV12-3 or TRBV12-4 to TRBJ2-2, with TRBD1 identical over 11 bases. The CDR3 has 15 amino acids. Trimming at V came to 1 base and at J to 7 bases, leaving 2 bases not matched to a gene. The CDR3 is CASSLGTGGFGELFF. In DNA, the CDR3 is TGTGCCAGCAGTTTAGGGACAGGGGGCTTCGGGGAGCTGTTTTTT.

This clonotype turned up a few times. The V and J genes are TRBV5-1 and TRBJ1-1; maybe TRBD1 (6 bases). This CDR3 spans 14 amino acids. V was shortened by 2 bases and J by 3 bases, with 11 bases between the two germline ends. Germline-derived CDR1 and CDR2 are SGHRS and YFSETQ. The CDR3 spells CASSFTGGDTEAFF. CDR3 in DNA: TGCGCCAGCAGCTTTACCGGGGGCGACACTGAAGCTTTCTTT.

This clonotype was observed a handful of times. The CDR3 DNA reads TGTGCCAGTAGTACCCAGGGGTACAATGAGCAGTACTTC. Residues: CASSTQGYNEQYF. V usage is TRBV2 and J usage is TRBJ2-7; D perhaps matches TRBD1 (6 bases). Trimming took off 9 bases at V and 7 bases at J, with 19 bases between the two ends. CDR1 and CDR2 from the germline V gene are SNHLY and FYNNEI. The CDR3 is 13 residues long.

In its sample, this clonotype was seen many times. The V call is TRBV14, the J call TRBJ2-7; 8 positions match TRBD2. V lost 4 bases, J lost 3 bases, and 8 bases stayed unmatched. CDR1 and CDR2 from the germline V gene are SGHDN and FVKESK. The CDR3 length is 15 residues. CDR3 in amino acids: CASSLGTRPNYEQYF. CDR3 sequence (DNA): TGTGCCAGCAGCCTTGGGACTAGGCCCAACTACGAGCAGTACTTC.